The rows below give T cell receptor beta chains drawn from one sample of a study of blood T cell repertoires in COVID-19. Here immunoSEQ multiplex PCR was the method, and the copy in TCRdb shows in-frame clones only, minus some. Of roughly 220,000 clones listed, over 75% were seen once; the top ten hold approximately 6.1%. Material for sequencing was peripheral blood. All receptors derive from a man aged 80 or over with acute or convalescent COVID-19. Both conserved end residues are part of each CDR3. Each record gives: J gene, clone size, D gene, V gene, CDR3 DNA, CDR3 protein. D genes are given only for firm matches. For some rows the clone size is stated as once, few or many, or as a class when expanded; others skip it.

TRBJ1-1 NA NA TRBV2 TGTGCCAGCAGTGGGGCAATAAGGACTGAAGCTTTCTTT CASSGAIRTEAFF
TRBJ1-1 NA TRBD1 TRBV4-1 TGCGCCAGCAGCCCAATAGCGGACAGGGAAGCTTTCTTT CASSPIADREAFF
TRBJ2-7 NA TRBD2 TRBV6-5 TGTGCCAGCAGTTCCCGCCTAGCGGGAGGGTACGAGCAGTACTTC CASSSRLAGGYEQYF
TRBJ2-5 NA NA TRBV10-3 TGTGCCATCAGTTCGGGATATAGGGAGACCCAGTACTTC CAISSGYRETQYF
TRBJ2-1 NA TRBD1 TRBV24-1 TGTGCCACCAGTGATTTTTCAGGGGGTAAGGCAGCTGAGCAGTTCTTC CATSDFSGGKAAEQFF
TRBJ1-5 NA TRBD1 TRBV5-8 TGTGCCAGCAGCCCGGGACAGGTTAGCAATCAGCCCCAGCATTTT CASSPGQVSNQPQHF
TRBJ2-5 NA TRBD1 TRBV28 TGTGCCAGCAGTTTGTTCGGGACAGCTCAAGAGACCCAGTACTTC CASSLFGTAQETQYF
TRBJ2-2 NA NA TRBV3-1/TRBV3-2 TGTGCCAGCCTAGACGAGGACACCGGGGAGCTGTTTTTT CASLDEDTGELFF
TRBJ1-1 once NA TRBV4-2 TGTGCCAGCAGCCAAGAGTACTGGACAGCGAACACTGAAGCTTTCTTT CASSQEYWTANTEAFF
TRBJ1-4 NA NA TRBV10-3 TGTGCCATCTCGGGGGGGCTTGCTAATGAAAAACTGTTTTTT CAISGGLANEKLFF
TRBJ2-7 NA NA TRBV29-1 TGCAGCGTTGAACTGGGGGGCTACGAGCAGTACTTC CSVELGGYEQYF
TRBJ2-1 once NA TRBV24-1 TGTGCCACCAGTGTCTTCCGGGATCAATACAATGAGCAGTTCTTC CATSVFRDQYNEQFF
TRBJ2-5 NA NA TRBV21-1 TGTGCCAGCACTCGGGGGGGAAGGGCCCAGTACTTC CASTRGGRAQYF
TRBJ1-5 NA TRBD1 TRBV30 TGTGCCTGGAGAGGACAGGTAAATCAGCCCCAGCATTTT CAWRGQVNQPQHF
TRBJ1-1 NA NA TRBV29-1 TGCAGCGTTGGGAACAGGAACACTGAAGCTTTCTTT CSVGNRNTEAFF
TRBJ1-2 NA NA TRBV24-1 TGTGCCACCAGTTCACGCAGAGGCGATGGCTACACCTTC CATSSRRGDGYTF
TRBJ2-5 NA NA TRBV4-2 TGTGCCAGCAGCATTACTAGTTACCAAGAGACCCAGTACTTC CASSITSYQETQYF
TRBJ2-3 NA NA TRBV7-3 TGTGCCAGCAGCATAGGGGGAGGGGATACGCAGTATTTT CASSIGGGDTQYF
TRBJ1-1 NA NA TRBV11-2 TGTGCCAGCAGCGTCCAGGGGTTTACCACTGAAGCTTTCTTT CASSVQGFTTEAFF
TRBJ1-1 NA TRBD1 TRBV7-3 TGTGCCAGCAGCCCCGGGACAGGGTTCTTAGACACTGAAGCTTTCTTT CASSPGTGFLDTEAFF
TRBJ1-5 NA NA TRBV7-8 TGTGCCAGCAGCCCCAGTGGAGGAAATCAGCCCCAGCATTTT CASSPSGGNQPQHF
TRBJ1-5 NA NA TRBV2 TGTGCCAGCAGTGAATATCCCAATCAGCCCCAGCATTTT CASSEYPNQPQHF
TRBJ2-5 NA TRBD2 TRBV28 TGTGCCAGCAGTTTATCCTCGACTAGCGGGAGGGGGGGCCAAGAGACCCAGTACTTC CASSLSSTSGRGGQETQYF
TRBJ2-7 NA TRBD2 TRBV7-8 TGTGCCAGCAGCTTACCCCCCGGACTAGCGGGAGGGTACGAGCAGTACTTC CASSLPPGLAGGYEQYF
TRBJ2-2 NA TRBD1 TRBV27 TGTGCCAGCTGCTTTCGACAGGGGAGGACCGGGGAGCTGTTTTTT CASCFRQGRTGELFF
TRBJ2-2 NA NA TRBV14 TGTGCCAGCAGCCATAACCGGTTCGCGAACACCGGGGAGCTGTTTTTT CASSHNRFANTGELFF
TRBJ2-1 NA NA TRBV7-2 TGTGCCAGCAGCTTCGGCGGGACGGATTACAATGAGCAGTTCTTC CASSFGGTDYNEQFF
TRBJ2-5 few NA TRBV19 TGTGCCAGTAGTACGGGGGATTCAGAGACCCAGTACTTC CASSTGDSETQYF
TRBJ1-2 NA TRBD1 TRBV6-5 TGTGCCAGCAGCTACGACAGGGGGCGTGGGTATGGCTACACCTTC CASSYDRGRGYGYTF
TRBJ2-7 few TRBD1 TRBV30 TGTGCCTGGACAAGGCAGGGGGCCTACGAGCAGTACTTC CAWTRQGAYEQYF
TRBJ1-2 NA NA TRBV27 TGTGCCAGCAGCAGGGCCACTAACTATGGCTACACCTTC CASSRATNYGYTF
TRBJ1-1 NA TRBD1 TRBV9 TGTGCCAGCAGCGGCGGACAGGGGGCTAGAACTGAAGCTTTCTTT CASSGGQGARTEAFF
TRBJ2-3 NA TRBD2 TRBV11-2 TGTGCCAGCAGCCCCGTAGCGGGAGGTTGGGGCTTCACAGATACGCAGTATTTT CASSPVAGGWGFTDTQYF
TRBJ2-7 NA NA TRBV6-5 TGTGCCAGCAGGCCAGGGGTGGGGATGGAGCAGTACTTC CASRPGVGMEQYF
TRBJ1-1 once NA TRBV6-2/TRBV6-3 TGTGCCAGCAGTTACTCCGGGGGGGGCACTGAAGCTTTCTTT CASSYSGGGTEAFF
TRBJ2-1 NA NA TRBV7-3 TGTGCCAGCAGCTCACGACAGGCCCACAATGAGCAGTTCTTC CASSSRQAHNEQFF
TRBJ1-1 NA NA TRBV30 TGTGCCTGGAGGGAACAGGGGAACACTGAAGCTTTCTTT CAWREQGNTEAFF
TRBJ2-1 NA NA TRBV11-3 TGTGCCAGCAGCTTAGATGGGTTGGGGGCGGGAGCACACAATGAGCAGTTCTTC CASSLDGLGAGAHNEQFF
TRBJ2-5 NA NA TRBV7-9 TGTGCCAGCAGCTTATATGTAGAGACCCAGTACTTC CASSLYVETQYF
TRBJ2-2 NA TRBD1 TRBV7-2 TGTGCCAGCAGCGTCACAGGGGGCATAAACACCGGGGAGCTGTTTTTT CASSVTGGINTGELFF
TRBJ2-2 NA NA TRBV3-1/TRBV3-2 TGTGCCAGCAGCCAATTGGTAGCGGTAAACACCGGGGAGCTGTTTTTT CASSQLVAVNTGELFF
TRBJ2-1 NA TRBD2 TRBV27 TGTGCCAGCAGTGTTAGCGGGAGGTCCTACAATGAGCAGTTCTTC CASSVSGRSYNEQFF
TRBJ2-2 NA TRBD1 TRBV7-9 TGTGCCAGCTTGCCGGGGACAGGCAGGAACACCGGGGAGCTGTTTTTT CASLPGTGRNTGELFF
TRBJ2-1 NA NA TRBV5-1 TGCGCCAGCAGCCCTACGGGACTTAGCAATGAGCAGTTCTTC CASSPTGLSNEQFF
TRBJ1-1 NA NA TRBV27 TGTGCCAGCACCTCCCCCGGTCTCACTGAAGCTTTCTTT CASTSPGLTEAFF
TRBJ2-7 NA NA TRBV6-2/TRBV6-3 TGTGCCAGCAGTTACACGGCAGGGAAGCAGTACTTC CASSYTAGKQYF
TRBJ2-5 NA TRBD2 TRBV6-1 TGTGCCAGCAGTTCGTTAGCGGGAGAGACCCAGTACTTC CASSSLAGETQYF
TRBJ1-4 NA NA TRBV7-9 TGTGCCAGCAGCTTAGGGGGGCAGGGGAATGAAAAACTGTTTTTT CASSLGGQGNEKLFF
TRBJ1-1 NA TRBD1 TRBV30 TGTGCCTTGAAGGGGGCCAGCACTGAAGCTTTCTTT CALKGASTEAFF
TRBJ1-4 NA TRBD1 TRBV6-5 TGTGCCAGCAGAGGACAGGGAGACGAAAAACTGTTTTTT CASRGQGDEKLFF
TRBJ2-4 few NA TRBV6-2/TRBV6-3 TGTGCCAGCAGTTATACCGACATCATAAACATTCAGTACTTC CASSYTDIINIQYF
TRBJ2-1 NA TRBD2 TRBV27 TGTGCCAGCAGTTCCTTAGCGGGAGTATCCTACAATGAGCAGTTCTTC CASSSLAGVSYNEQFF
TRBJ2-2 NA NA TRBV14 TGTGCCAGCAGCCAAGTGGCGGGGGCGGTCGGGGAGCTGTTTTTT CASSQVAGAVGELFF
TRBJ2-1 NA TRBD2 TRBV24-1 TGTGCCACCAGTGATTTGTCTAGCGGGAGCGTTGAGCAGTTCTTC CATSDLSSGSVEQFF
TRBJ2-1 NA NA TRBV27 TGTGCCAGCAGTTTAGGAGGGCTAGCGAAGCAGTTCTTC CASSLGGLAKQFF
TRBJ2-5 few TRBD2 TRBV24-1 TGTGCCACCAGTGATCTGTCTAGCGGGACCCAAGAGACCCAGTACTTC CATSDLSSGTQETQYF
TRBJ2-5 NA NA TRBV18 TGTGCCAGCTCACCCCAGGGTCCGGAGACCCAGTACTTC CASSPQGPETQYF
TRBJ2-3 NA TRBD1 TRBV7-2 TGTGCCAGCAGCCAGGGACAGAACACAGATACGCAGTATTTT CASSQGQNTDTQYF
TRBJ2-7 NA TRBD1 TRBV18 TGTGCCAGCTCCCCCGGGACAGGGAACGGCGAGCAGTACTTC CASSPGTGNGEQYF
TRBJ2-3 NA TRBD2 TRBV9 TGTGCCAGCAGCGTAGAGGTTAGCGGGAGATCAGATACGCAGTATTTT CASSVEVSGRSDTQYF